The TCR beta chain described here comes from a study of blood T cell repertoires in COVID-19. Turning to the study itself: The study drew acute and convalescent COVID-19 samples from the United States, Italy and Spain.

Sequenced by immunoSEQ multiplex PCR; TCRdb stores in-frame clones only, minus some. The data show about 400,000 clones, around 90% seen once. Enrollees, about 18 to 89 years old, lived in approximately 24 US areas. This clone was seen just once. The TCR comes from a woman in her 40s with acute COVID-19. The sequenced material came from PBMCs or T cells enriched from blood (not recorded which).

CDR3 sequence: CASSVVGTGTGQGDYGYTF. CDR3 nucleotide sequence: TGTGCCAGCAGCGTAGTAGGGACGGGAACCGGACAGGGCGACTATGGCTACACCTTC. The rearrangement links TRBV9 to TRBJ1-2; 8 nucleotides agree with TRBD1. The germline V gene encodes CDR1 SGDLS and CDR2 YYNGEE. The CDR3 spans 19 residues. V dropped 0 bases and J dropped 3; count of bases not matched to a gene: 16.